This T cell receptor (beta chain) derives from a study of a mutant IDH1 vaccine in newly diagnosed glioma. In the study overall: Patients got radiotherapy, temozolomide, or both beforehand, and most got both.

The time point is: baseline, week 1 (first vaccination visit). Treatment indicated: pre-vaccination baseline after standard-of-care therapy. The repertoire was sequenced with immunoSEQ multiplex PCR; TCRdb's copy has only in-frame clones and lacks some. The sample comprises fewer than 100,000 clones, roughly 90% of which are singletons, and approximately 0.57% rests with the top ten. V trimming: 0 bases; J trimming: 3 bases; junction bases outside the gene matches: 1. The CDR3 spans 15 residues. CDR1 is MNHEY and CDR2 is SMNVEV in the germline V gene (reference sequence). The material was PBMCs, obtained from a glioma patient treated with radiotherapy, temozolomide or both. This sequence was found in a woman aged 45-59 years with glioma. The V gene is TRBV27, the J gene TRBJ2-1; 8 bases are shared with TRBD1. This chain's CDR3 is CASSLSGTGYNEQFF. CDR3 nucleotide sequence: TGTGCCAGCAGTTTATCTGGGACAGGCTACAATGAGCAGTTCTTC.